This TCR beta chain was obtained from a study of vaccination effects on CD4 cells after COVID-19. Sequencing used immunoSEQ multiplex PCR; TCRdb keeps in-frame clones, though not all of them. The table includes about 73,000 clones, approximately 75% detected once. Germline lookup yields CDR1 MNHNS and CDR2 SASEGT. This CDR3 has 16 residues. V lost 1 base, J lost 0 bases, and 9 bases lay in between. A note on this clone: The antigen is unknown.

The ViraFEST assay expanded antigen-specific CD4+ T cells with viral peptide pools before sequencing. Having been cultured for around ten days, the cells underwent CD4+ T cell isolation. Vaccine recipients had no previous SARS-CoV-2 infection; their nucleocapsid antibodies were negative. Wells of a few million PBMC each were grown with 9.5 to 10 IU/ml IL-2 and 9 to 10 ug/ml peptides. Researchers swapped half the medium for IL-2 medium on both days 3 and 7. Study-wide points: Late post-vaccination samples showed marked contraction of infection- and vaccine-induced clones. A shortage of convalescent patients and an absence of early post-infection timepoints characterized the study.

The specimen comprised CD4+ T cells from PBMCs cultured with HCoV-NL63 spike peptides, sampled before COVID-19 vaccination. The gene calls are TRBV6-1 and TRBJ1-4; possibly TRBD1 for D (5 bases). This receptor was taken from a human donor who received a COVID-19 vaccine. The CDR3 DNA reads TGTGCCAGCAGTGAAGGGGTCAGGGCAACTAATGAAAAACTGTTTTTT. Protein product: CASSEGVRATNEKLFF.